This T cell receptor beta chain originates from a study of blood T cell repertoires in COVID-19. This CDR3 region has 14 residues. Germline V gene lookup returns CDR1 SGHTA and CDR2 FQGNSA. V dropped 2 bases and J dropped 4 bases, with 11 bases sitting between them. All enrollees were roughly 18 to 89 years old and from about 25 US areas. Exposed enrollees encountered a COVID-19 case at some point within 2 weeks before study entry. The method was immunoSEQ multiplex PCR; TCRdb's version includes in-frame clones alone and lacks a portion of them. Here the sample spans roughly 150,000 clones, approximately 83% being singletons.

This TCR derives from a man in his 70s who had been exposed to COVID-19. This sequence joins TRBV7-2 and TRBJ1-1, with D perhaps matching TRBD1 (6 bases). What was sequenced was PBMCs or T cells enriched from blood (not recorded which). This CDR3 reads CASSLQGRGTEAFF. The DNA of the CDR3 is TGTGCCAGCAGCTTACAGGGGAGGGGCACTGAAGCTTTCTTT.